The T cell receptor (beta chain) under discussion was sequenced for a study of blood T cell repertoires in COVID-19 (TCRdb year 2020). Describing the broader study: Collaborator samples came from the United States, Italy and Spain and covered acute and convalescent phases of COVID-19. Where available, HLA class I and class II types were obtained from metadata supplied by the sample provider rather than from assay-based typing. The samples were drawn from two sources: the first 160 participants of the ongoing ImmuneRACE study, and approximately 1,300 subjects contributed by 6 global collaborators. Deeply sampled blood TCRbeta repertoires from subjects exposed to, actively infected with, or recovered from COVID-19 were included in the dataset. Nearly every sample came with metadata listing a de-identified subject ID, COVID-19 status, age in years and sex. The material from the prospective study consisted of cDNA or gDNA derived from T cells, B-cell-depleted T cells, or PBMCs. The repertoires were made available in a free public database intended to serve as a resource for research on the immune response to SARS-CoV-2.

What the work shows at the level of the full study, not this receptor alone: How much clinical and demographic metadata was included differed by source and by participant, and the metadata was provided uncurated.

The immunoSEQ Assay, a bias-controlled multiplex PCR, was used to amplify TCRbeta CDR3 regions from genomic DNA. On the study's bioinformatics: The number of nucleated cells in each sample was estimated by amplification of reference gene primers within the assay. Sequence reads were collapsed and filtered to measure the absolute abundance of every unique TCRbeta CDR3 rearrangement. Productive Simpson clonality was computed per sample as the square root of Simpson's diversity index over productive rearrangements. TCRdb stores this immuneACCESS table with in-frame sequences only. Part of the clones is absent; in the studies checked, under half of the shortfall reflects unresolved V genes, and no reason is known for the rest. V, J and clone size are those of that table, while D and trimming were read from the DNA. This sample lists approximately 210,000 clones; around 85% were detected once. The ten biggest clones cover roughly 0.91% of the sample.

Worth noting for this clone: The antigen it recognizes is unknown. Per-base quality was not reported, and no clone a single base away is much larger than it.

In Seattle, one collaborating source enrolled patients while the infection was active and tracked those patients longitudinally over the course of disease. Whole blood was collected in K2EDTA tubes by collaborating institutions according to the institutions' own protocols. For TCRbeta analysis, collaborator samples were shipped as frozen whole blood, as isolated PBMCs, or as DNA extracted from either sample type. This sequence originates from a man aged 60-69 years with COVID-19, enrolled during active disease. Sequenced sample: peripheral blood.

The CDR3 reads as follows: CSAQGAEGYTF. Read as DNA, the sequence is TGCAGTGCTCAGGGGGCGGAGGGCTACACCTTC. This receptor chain uses TRBV20-1 and TRBJ1-2, with 8 middle bases fitting TRBD1. Trimming accounts for 5 bases at V and 8 bases at J, while the number of junction bases matched to no gene is 4. From cysteine to phenylalanine, the CDR3 is 11 amino acids long. Only CDR3 DNA remains: 33 bases, in frame from the first base. CDR1 and CDR2, looked up from the germline V gene (reference sequence), are DFQATT and SNEGSKA.